The sequence of this T cell receptor (beta chain) was determined in a study of a mutant IDH1 vaccine in newly diagnosed glioma. Study-wide points: Changes in top peripheral clonotypes did not appear linked to pseudoprogression.

Time point of the sample: week 35, safety follow-up. Vaccination used 300 ug of mutant IDH1 20-mer peptide per dose, with topical imiquimod. CDR1 and CDR2 from the germline V gene are SGHTA and FQGNSA. CDR3 size: 15 residues. Trimming took off 2 bases at V and 5 bases at J, with 14 bases between the two ends. A note on this clone: Antigen: not known.

Sequenced by immunoSEQ multiplex PCR; TCRdb stores in-frame clones only, minus some. The sample lists tens of thousands of clones; roughly 80% were seen once. This chain joins TRBV7-2 and TRBJ2-3; tentative D call: TRBD1 (6 bases). Sample: PBMCs, taken from a glioma patient whose treatment included an IDH1 peptide vaccine. The source of this sequence is a woman in her forties with glioma. This CDR3 is CASSLTGTGEDTQYF. The DNA for the CDR3 is TGTGCCAGCAGCTTAACAGGGACGGGCGAAGATACGCAGTATTTT.